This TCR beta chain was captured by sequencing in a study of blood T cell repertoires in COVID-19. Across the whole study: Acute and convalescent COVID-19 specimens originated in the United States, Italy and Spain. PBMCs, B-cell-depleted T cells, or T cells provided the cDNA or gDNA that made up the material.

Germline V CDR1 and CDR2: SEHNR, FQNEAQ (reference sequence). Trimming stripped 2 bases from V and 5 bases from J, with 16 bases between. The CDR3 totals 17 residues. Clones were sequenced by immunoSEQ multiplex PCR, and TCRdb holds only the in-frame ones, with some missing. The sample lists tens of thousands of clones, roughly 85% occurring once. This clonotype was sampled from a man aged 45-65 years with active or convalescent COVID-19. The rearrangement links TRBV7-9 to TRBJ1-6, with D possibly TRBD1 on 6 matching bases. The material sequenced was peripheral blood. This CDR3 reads CASSLSGGLRNNSPLHF. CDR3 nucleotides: TGTGCCAGCAGCTTATCCGGGGGGCTTAGGAATAATTCACCCCTCCACTTT.